This T cell receptor (beta chain) came from a study of identical twins. Study findings and constraints: In drawing conclusions, the study used cross-sectional statistical analysis and did not follow the same donors.

In its sample, this clonotype was seen a few times. Its target is not known. TCRdb re-called the 5' RACE reads through MiXCR, storing one row per CDR3 protein. The sample holds 300,000 to 350,000 distinct CDR3 sequences; approximately 13% are singletons and the top ten take roughly 7.8%. The germline gives CDR1 LGHNA, CDR2 YNFKEQ. V was trimmed by 0 bases and J by 0 bases, leaving 11 bases between them. The CDR3 covers 17 residues. In addition, the sample was reused for a study of yellow fever vaccine responses in identical twins.

The sample consisted of CD8+ T cells sorted from blood. The V call is TRBV4-2, the J call TRBJ2-2; tentative D call: TRBD2 (6 bases). The sequence was obtained from a woman in her late teens or twenties in good health. CDR3 sequence: CASSQEVDYANTGELFF. The CDR3 region has the DNA TGTGCCAGCAGCCAAGAGGTGGACTACGCGAACACCGGGGAGCTGTTTTTT.